What follows are 20 T cell receptor beta chains derived from one specimen sequenced in a study of vaccination effects on CD4 cells after COVID-19. No antigen has been identified for these receptors. It was after approximately 11 days of culture that CD4+ T cells were isolated. Each participant was given two doses of one vaccine (BNT162b2 or mRNA-1273). The repertoire was sequenced with immunoSEQ multiplex PCR; TCRdb's copy has only in-frame clones and lacks some. Among more than 55,000 clones listed, approximately 80% were seen once. The sample in question was CD4+ T cells from PBMCs cultured without peptide, obtained after COVID-19 vaccination. These receptors all come from a human donor who received a COVID-19 vaccine.

This chain connects TRBV30 to TRBJ1-1, with a possible D match to TRBD1 (5 bases). Germline V gene data show CDR1 as GTSNPN and CDR2 as SVGIG (reference sequence). The length of the CDR3 is 15 residues. V was shortened by 3 bases and J by 2 bases, with 16 bases between the two germline ends. Written as DNA, the CDR3 is TGTGCCTGGAGGGGGTTTCAGGGCGCCAACACTGAAGCTTTCTTT. Protein sequence: CAWRGFQGANTEAFF.

The V call is TRBV28, the J call TRBJ2-1; 8 bases align to TRBD1. J was trimmed by 2 bases and V by 1 base; bases with no gene match: 10. The CDR3 has 18 amino acids. Germline V lookup: CDR1 MDHEN, CDR2 SYDVKM. CDR3 nucleotides: TGTGCCAGCAGTTTATCCCGGACAGGGTGGGGCCCCTACAATGAGCAGTTCTTC. The encoded protein is CASSLSRTGWGPYNEQFF.

The CDR3 region is CASCTPGLPSEQYF. The DNA for the CDR3 is TGCGCCAGCTGTACTCCGGGACTTCCATCCGAGCAGTACTTC. The chain links TRBV23-1 to TRBJ2-7, with D maybe TRBD2 (6 bases). TRBV23-1 is identified as an open reading frame with a role that is uncertain. Trimming cost V 8 bases and J 6 bases, with 20 bases left between them. The CDR3 loop spans 14 amino acids.

The chain is built from TRBV18 and TRBJ2-2; TRBD2 aligns across 14 bases. Germline V gene lookup returns CDR1 KGHSH and CDR2 LQKENI. With V trimmed by 2 bases and J by 0 bases, 8 bases remained unmatched. This CDR3 has 20 residues. CDR3 bases: TGTGCCAGCTCACCAATCGGACTAGCGGGAGGACTCGCGAACACCGGGGAGCTGTTTTTT. It translates to CASSPIGLAGGLANTGELFF.

This chain links TRBV5-6 with TRBJ2-7; D perhaps matches TRBD1 (6 bases). Per germline, CDR1 SGHDT and CDR2 YYEEEE. The CDR3 contains 15 residues. The V and J ends lost 4 bases and 0 bases respectively, with 14 bases between them. This chain's CDR3 is CASSPQGPLSYEQYF. DNA of the CDR3: TGTGCCAGCAGCCCACAGGGCCCCCTCTCCTACGAGCAGTACTTC. The entire variable domain, with the rest obtained from reference TRBV5-6 and TRBJ2-7, is as follows: DAGVTQSPTHLIKTRGQQVTLRCSPKSGHDTVSWYQQALGQGPQFIFQYYEEEERQRGNFPDRFSGHQFPNYSSELNVNALLLGDSALYLCASSPQGPLSYEQYFGPGTRLTVT.

The chain recombines TRBV4-1 with TRBJ2-1; TRBD2 agrees at 13 bases. Germline loops: CDR1 MGHRA, CDR2 YSYEKL. The trim removed 5 bases at V and 7 bases at J, leaving 11 bases unmatched. This CDR3 spans 17 amino acids. The DNA of the CDR3 is TGCGCCAGCAGCACAAGGACTAGCGGGAGATTGATGAATGAGCAGTTCTTC. This encodes CASSTRTSGRLMNEQFF.

The V and J genes are TRBV19 and TRBJ2-7, with D unclear. Trimming stripped 7 bases from V and 6 bases from J, with 13 bases between. The CDR3 totals 12 residues. CDR1 LNHDA and CDR2 SQIVND come from the germline V gene (reference sequence). CDR3 nucleotide sequence: TGTGCCAGTAAAAGCAGCTGGGGCGAGCAGTACTTC. It encodes CASKSSWGEQYF.

This clone was seen just once. The chain links TRBV28 to TRBJ1-6; TRBD1 matches 7 bases. The germline gives CDR1 MDHEN, CDR2 SYDVKM. Germline trimming cut 7 bases from V and 8 bases from J; bases unmatched to any gene: 8. This CDR3 spans 14 amino acids. The CDR3, as DNA: TGTGCCAGCAAGATGGGACAGAGAGATTCACCCCTCCACTTT. This translates into CASKMGQRDSPLHF.

This chain links TRBV20-1 with TRBJ1-2; D is ambiguous. Germline CDR1 DFQATT, CDR2 SNEGSKA (reference sequence). The CDR3 contains 11 residues. V was cut by 6 bases and J by 6 bases, with 11 bases left in between. This CDR3 is CSAQPPNGYTF. The CDR3 DNA reads as TGCAGTGCCCAGCCCCCCAATGGCTACACCTTC.

The chain links TRBV3-1 (or the pseudogene TRBV3-2) to TRBJ2-7, with 7 bases that match TRBD2. The CDR3 loop spans 15 amino acids. CDR1 is LGHDT and CDR2 is YNNKEL in the germline V gene (reference sequence). V lost 4 bases, J lost 2 bases, and 8 bases stayed unmatched. CDR3 nucleotide sequence: TGTGCCAGCAGCCGTGGGACCGGGGGGACCTACGAGCAGTACTTC. Protein product: CASSRGTGGTYEQYF.

V and J are TRBV6-4 and TRBJ1-2; D is unresolved. Germline V gene data show CDR1 as MRHNA and CDR2 as SNTAGT. The CDR3 totals 13 residues. The V end was cut by 2 bases, the J end by 4 bases, with 8 bases between. The DNA for the CDR3 is TGTGCCAGCAGTGACGCCAACAGCTATGGCTACACCTTC. Translated, it gives CASSDANSYGYTF.

V usage is TRBV29-1 and J usage is TRBJ2-7; D may be TRBD1 (6 bases). CDR1 and CDR2 from the germline V gene are SQVTM and ANQGSEA. V was cut by 4 bases and J by 0 bases, with 10 bases left in between. The CDR3 is 13 amino acids. CDR3 sequence (DNA): TGCAGCGTTGGTCAGGGGATCTCCTACGAGCAGTACTTC. Its protein product is CSVGQGISYEQYF.

This chain uses TRBV5-4 with TRBJ2-1; the D gene could be TRBD1 or TRBD2 (5 bases each). Trimming took 3 bases from V and 2 from J, leaving 15 bases between them. The germline CDR1 and CDR2 sequences are SGHNT and YYREEE (reference sequence). This CDR3 is 16 amino acids long. CDR3 DNA: TGTGCCAGCAGCTCGGGTACGAGGGGAACCTACAATGAGCAGTTCTTC. Its translation: CASSSGTRGTYNEQFF.

The V gene is TRBV2, the J gene TRBJ1-1; D call uncertain. The CDR3 contains 13 residues. V dropped 2 bases and J dropped 4 bases, with 8 bases sitting between them. Per the germline V gene, CDR1 is SNHLY and CDR2 is FYNNEI. The CDR3 DNA follows: TGTGCCAGCAGTGAACAGGTGGGCACTGAAGCTTTCTTT. Translated: CASSEQVGTEAFF.

The chain links TRBV20-1 to TRBJ1-5; no reliable D call. The CDR3 covers 13 residues. The V gene lost 3 bases and the J gene lost 7 bases, with 13 bases spanning the gap. Germline V gives CDR1 DFQATT, CDR2 SNEGSKA (reference sequence). The CDR3 DNA reads TGCAGTGCTAGTGACGGTTCCGGACAGCCCCAGCATTTT. Its translation: CSASDGSGQPQHF.

This clone was detected a few times. The genes are TRBV12-5 and TRBJ1-4; a possible D gene is TRBD1 (5 bases). Germline V CDR1 and CDR2: LGHNT, FRNRAP. The CDR3 consists of 16 residues. Between the trimmed V and J ends, which lost 1 base and 0 bases, there was a span of 9 bases. CDR3: CASGLAIQATNEKLFF. Written as DNA, the CDR3 is TGTGCTAGTGGTTTGGCCATACAGGCAACTAATGAAAAACTGTTTTTT. The complete variable domain, with remaining parts taken from reference TRBV12-5 and TRBJ1-4, reads DARVTQTPRHKVTEMGQEVTMRCQPILGHNTVFWYRQTMMQGLELLAYFRNRAPLDDSGMPKDRFSAEMPDATLATLKIQPSEPRDSAVYFCASGLAIQATNEKLFFGSGTQLSVL.

J is TRBJ1-1 and V is TRBV19; D not certain. Germline V CDR1 and CDR2: LNHDA, SQIVND (reference sequence). CDR3 length: 13 amino acids. Deletions cut 4 bases from V and 3 bases from J, with 9 bases between. The CDR3 DNA sequence: TGTGCCAGTAGTAAACAAGGTTACACTGAAGCTTTCTTT. Its translation: CASSKQGYTEAFF.

V is TRBV12-3 or TRBV12-4 and J is TRBJ1-1; D is undetermined. Trimming stripped 1 base from V and 4 bases from J, with 7 bases between. The CDR3 is 13 amino acids. The CDR3 DNA sequence: TGTGCCAGCAGTTTAGAAAGGTCCACTGAAGCTTTCTTT. Translating gives CASSLERSTEAFF.

The chain has TRBV30 and TRBJ1-2; tentative D call: TRBD1 (5 bases). V was clipped by 5 bases and J by 4 bases, with 14 bases between them. There are 13 residues in the CDR3. CDR1 is GTSNPN and CDR2 is SVGIG in the germline V gene (reference sequence). The CDR3 DNA sequence: TGTGCCTGGGACCGGGACGGCTTCTATGGCTACACCTTC. Its protein product is CAWDRDGFYGYTF.

The V call is TRBV6-5, the J call TRBJ2-1; 10 bases agree with TRBD2. The CDR3 extends over 15 amino acids. The germline CDR1 and CDR2 sequences are MNHEY and SVGAGI. CDR3 residues: CTTSGGARSYNEQFF. CDR3 nucleotides: TGTACTACAAGCGGGGGGGCCCGGTCCTACAATGAGCAGTTCTTC.